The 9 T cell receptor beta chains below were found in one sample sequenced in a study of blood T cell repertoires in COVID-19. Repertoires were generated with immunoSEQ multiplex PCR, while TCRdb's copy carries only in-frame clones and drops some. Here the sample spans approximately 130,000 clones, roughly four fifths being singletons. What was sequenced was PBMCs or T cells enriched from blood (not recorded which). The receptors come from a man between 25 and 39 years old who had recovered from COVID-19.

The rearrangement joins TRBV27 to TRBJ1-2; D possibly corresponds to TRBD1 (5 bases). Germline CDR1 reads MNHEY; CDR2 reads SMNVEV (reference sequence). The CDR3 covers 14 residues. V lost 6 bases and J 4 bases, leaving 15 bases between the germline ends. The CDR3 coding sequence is TGTGCCAGCAGCCGTGGCGGGGGACTCTATGGCTACACCTTC. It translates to CASSRGGGLYGYTF.

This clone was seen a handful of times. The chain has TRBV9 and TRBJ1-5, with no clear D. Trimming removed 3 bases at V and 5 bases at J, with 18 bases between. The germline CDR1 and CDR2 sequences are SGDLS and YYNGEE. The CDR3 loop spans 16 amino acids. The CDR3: CASSEGPDELYQPQHF. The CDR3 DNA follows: TGTGCCAGCAGCGAAGGCCCTGACGAACTATATCAGCCCCAGCATTTT.

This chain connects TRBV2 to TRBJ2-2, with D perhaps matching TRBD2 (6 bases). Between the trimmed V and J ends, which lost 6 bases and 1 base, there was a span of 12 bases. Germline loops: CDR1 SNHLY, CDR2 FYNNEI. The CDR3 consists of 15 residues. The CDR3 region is CASRGMRGNTGELFF. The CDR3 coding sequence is TGTGCCAGCAGGGGTATGCGGGGGAACACCGGGGAGCTGTTTTTT. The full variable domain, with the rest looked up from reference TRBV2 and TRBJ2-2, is EPEVTQTPSHQVTQMGQEVILRCVPISNHLYFYWYRQILGQKVEFLVSFYNNEISEKSEIFDDQFSVERPDGSNFTLKIRSTKLEDSAMYFCASRGMRGNTGELFFGEGSRLTVL.

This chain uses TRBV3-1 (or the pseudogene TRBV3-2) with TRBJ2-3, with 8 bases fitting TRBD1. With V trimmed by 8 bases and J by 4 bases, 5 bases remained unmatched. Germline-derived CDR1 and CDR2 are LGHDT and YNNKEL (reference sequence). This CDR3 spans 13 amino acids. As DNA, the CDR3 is TGTGCCAGCGAGGACAGGGTCGCAGATACGCAGTATTTT. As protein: CASEDRVADTQYF.

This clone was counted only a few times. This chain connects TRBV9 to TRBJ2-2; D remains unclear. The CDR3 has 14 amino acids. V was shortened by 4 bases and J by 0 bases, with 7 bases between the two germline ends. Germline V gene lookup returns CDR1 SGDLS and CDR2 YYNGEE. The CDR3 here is CASSSAPNTGELFF. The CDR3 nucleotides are TGTGCCAGCAGCAGCGCCCCGAACACCGGGGAGCTGTTTTTT.

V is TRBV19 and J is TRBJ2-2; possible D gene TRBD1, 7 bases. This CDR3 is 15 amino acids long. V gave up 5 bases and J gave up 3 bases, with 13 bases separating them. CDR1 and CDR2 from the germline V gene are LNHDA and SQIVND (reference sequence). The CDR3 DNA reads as TGTGCCAGTAGTGTACAGGGGACTGACACCGGGGAGCTGTTTTTT. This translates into CASSVQGTDTGELFF.

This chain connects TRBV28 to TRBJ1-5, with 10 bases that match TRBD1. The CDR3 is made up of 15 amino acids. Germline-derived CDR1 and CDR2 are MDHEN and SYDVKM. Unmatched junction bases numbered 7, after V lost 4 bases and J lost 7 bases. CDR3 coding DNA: TGTGCCAGCAGTTACGGGACAGGGGCCGTCCAGCCCCAGCATTTT. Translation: CASSYGTGAVQPQHF.

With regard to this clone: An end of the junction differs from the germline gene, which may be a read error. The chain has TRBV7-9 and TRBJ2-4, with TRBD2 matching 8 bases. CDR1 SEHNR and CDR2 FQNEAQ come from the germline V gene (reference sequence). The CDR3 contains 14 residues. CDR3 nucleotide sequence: TGTGCCAGCAGCCGGGGGGGAGCCGAAAACATTCAGTACTTC. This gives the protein CASSRGGAENIQYF.

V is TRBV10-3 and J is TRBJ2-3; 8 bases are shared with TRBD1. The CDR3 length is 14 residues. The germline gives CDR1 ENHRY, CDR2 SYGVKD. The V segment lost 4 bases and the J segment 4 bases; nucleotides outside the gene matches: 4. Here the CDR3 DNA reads TGTGCCATCAGTGGCGGACAGGGATCAGATACGCAGTATTTT. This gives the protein CAISGGQGSDTQYF.